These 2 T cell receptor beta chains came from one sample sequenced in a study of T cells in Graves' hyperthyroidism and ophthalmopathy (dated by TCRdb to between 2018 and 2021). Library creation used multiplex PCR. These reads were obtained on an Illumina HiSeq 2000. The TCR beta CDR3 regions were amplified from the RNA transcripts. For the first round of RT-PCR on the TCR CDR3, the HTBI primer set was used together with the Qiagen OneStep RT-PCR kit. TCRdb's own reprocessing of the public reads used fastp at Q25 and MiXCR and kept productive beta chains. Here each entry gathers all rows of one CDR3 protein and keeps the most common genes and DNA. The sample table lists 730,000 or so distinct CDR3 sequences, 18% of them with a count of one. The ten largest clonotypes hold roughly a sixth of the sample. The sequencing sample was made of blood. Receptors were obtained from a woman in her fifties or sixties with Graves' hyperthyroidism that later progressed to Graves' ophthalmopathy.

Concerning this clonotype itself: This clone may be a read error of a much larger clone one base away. CDR3 sequence reads: CASSRTQGSRYEQYF. The CDR3, as DNA: TGTGCCAGCAGCCGAACGCAGGGCTCACGGTACGAGCAGTACTTC. V usage is TRBV9 and J usage is TRBJ2-7; D perhaps matches TRBD1 (5 bases). This CDR3 comprises 15 residues. Germline values: CDR1 SGDLS, CDR2 YYNGEE. Trimming cost V 4 bases and J 4 bases, with 18 bases left between them.

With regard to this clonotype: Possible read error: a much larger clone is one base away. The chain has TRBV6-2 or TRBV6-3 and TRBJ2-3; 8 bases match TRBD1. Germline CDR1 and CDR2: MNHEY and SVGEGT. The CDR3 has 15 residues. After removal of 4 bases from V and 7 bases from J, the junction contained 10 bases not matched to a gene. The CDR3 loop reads CASSSMHRGTNTQYF. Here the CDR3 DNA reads TGTGCCAGCAGTTCAATGCACAGGGGGACAAATACGCAGTATTTT.